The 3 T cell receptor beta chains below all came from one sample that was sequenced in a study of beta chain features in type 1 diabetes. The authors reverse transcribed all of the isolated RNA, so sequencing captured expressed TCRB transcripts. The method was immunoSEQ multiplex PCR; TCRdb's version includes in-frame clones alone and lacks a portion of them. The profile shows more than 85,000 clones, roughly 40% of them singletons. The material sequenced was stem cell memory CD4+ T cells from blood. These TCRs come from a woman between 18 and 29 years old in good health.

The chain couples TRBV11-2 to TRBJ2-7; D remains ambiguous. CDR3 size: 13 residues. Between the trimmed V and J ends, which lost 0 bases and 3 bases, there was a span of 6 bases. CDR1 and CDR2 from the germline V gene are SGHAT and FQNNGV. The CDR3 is CASSLEPYYEQYF. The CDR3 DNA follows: TGTGCCAGCAGCTTAGAACCCTACTACGAGCAGTACTTC.

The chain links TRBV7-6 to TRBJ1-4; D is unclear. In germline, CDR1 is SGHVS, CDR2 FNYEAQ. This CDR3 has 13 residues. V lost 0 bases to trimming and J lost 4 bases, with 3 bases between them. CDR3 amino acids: CASSLANNEKLFF. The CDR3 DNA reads TGTGCCAGCAGCTTAGCCAATAATGAAAAACTGTTTTTT.

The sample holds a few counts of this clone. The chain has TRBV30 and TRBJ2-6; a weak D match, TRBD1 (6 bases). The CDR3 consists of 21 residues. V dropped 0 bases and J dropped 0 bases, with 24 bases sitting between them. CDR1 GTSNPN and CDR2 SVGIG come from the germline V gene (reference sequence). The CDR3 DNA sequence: TGTGCCTGGAGTGTATTCGGATACAGGGACCTAAAGCACTCTGGGGCCAACGTCCTGACTTTC. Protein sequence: CAWSVFGYRDLKHSGANVLTF. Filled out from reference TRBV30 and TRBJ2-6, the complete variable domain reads SQTIHQWPATLVQPVGSPLSLECTVEGTSNPNLYWYRQAAGRGLQLLFYSVGIGQISSEVPQNLSASRPQDRQFILSSKKLLLSDSGFYLCAWSVFGYRDLKHSGANVLTFGAGSRLTVL.